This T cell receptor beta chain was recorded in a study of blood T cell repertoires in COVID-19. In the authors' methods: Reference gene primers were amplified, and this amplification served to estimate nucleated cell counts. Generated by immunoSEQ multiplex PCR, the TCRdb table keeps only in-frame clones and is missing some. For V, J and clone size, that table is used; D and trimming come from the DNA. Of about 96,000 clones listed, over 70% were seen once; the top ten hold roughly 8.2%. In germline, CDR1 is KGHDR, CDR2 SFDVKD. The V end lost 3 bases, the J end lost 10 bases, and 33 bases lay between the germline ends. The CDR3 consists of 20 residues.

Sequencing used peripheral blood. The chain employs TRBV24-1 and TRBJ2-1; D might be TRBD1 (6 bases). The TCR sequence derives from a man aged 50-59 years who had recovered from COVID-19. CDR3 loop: CATSDDRHTGESYTIREQFF. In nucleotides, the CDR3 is TGTGCCACCAGTGATGACAGGCATACAGGAGAAAGCTATACAATACGCGAGCAGTTCTTC.